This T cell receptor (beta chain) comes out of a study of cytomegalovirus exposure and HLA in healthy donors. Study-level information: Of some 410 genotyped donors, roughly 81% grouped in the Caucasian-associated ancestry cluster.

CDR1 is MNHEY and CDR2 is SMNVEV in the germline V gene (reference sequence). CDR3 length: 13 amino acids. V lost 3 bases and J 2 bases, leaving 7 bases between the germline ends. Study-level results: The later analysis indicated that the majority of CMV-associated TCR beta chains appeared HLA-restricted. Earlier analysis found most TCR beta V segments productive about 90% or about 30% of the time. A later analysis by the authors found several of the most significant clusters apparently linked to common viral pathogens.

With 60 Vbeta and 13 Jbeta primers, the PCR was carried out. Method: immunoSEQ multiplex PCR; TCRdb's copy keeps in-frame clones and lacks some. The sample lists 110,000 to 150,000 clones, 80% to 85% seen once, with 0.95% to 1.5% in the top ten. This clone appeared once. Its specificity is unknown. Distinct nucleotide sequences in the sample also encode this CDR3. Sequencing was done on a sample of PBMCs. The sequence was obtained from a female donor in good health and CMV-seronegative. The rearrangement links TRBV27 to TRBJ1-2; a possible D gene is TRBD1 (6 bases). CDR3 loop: CASSFQGNYGYTF. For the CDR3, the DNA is TGTGCCAGCAGTTTTCAGGGGAACTATGGCTACACCTTC.